The 13 T cell receptor beta chains given below trace back to one sample, sequenced in a study of T-cell reconstitution after alpha-beta-depleted transplantation in children. Preparation of the TCRbeta library was carried out with unique molecular identifiers. TCRdb ran MiXCR on the PCR reads and lists one entry per CDR3 protein. Of some 640,000 distinct CDR3 sequences in the sample, about 15% were seen once. Sequencing used PBMCs from the stem cell graft donor, obtained from the stem cell graft. These receptors originate from a human donor who donated a stem cell graft to a child with acute myeloid leukemia.

The chain links TRBV4-3 to TRBJ1-4, with 7 nucleotides matching TRBD1. CDR1 LGHNA and CDR2 YSLEER come from the germline V gene. The CDR3 contains 15 residues. After removal of 4 bases from V and 4 bases from J, the junction contained 6 bases not matched to a gene. Here the CDR3 reads CASSPRTGLNEKLFF. The CDR3 region has the DNA TGCGCCAGCAGCCCCAGGACAGGCCTTAATGAAAAACTGTTTTTT.

This clonotype appeared once. This rearrangement joins TRBV2 to TRBJ2-1; tentatively, D is TRBD2 (5 bases). The CDR3 is 14 amino acids. Trimming pared 7 bases from V and 9 bases from J, leaving 19 bases between. The germline V gene encodes CDR1 SNHLY and CDR2 FYNNEI. CDR3 protein: CASIVSGEFVEQFF. The CDR3 DNA is TGTGCCAGCATCGTCTCCGGGGAGTTCGTTGAGCAGTTCTTC.

This clonotype has at least ten counts. The chain is built from TRBV12-3 or TRBV12-4 and TRBJ2-3; D not certain. The CDR3 sequence is 14 residues long. The ends were cut back, 2 bases at V and 4 bases at J, with 10 bases in the middle. CDR3: CASSLLVRSDTQYF. CDR3 nucleotide sequence: TGTGCCAGCAGTTTACTGGTTCGCTCAGATACGCAGTATTTT.

This clonotype was detected ten times or more. V gene TRBV20-1 combines with J gene TRBJ2-3, with 7 bases that match TRBD2. The germline V gene has CDR1 DFQATT and CDR2 SNEGSKA (reference sequence). The CDR3 spans 14 residues. V was pared by 6 bases and J by 6 bases, with 12 bases of the junction left unmatched. In DNA, the CDR3 is TGCAGTGCACAGACTAGCCGGAGTCTGGATACGCAGTATTTT. It encodes CSAQTSRSLDTQYF.

This clonotype was detected once. Being one base from a much bigger clone, this may be a read error. The V gene is TRBV29-1, the J gene TRBJ2-5; D possibly corresponds to TRBD2 (5 bases). This CDR3 has 13 amino acids. Germline CDR1 and CDR2: SQVTM and ANQGSEA. V lost 6 bases and J 1 base, leaving 12 bases between the germline ends. CDR3 residues: CSVLSGFQETQYF. In DNA, the CDR3 is TGCAGCGTACTATCGGGATTCCAAGAGACCCAGTACTTC.

DNA for the CDR3: TGTGCCAGCAGCTTAAGCAGGATGGGGACCGGGGAGCTGTTTTTT. This codes for CASSLSRMGTGELFF. This sequence joins TRBV7-8 and TRBJ2-2, with D hard to call. V lost 2 bases, J lost 5 bases, and 12 bases lay in between. The length of the CDR3 is 15 residues. The germline V gene encodes CDR1 SGHVS and CDR2 FQNEAQ. The variable domain in full, with the rest retrieved from reference TRBV7-8 and TRBJ2-2, is GAGVSQSPRYKVAKRGQDVALRCDPISGHVSLFWYQQALGQGPEFLTYFQNEAQLDKSGLPSDRFFAERPEGSVSTLKIQRTQQEDSAVYLCASSLSRMGTGELFFGEGSRLTVL.

CDR3 sequence (DNA): TGTGCCAGCAGCTCGACAGGGGAAAGAAACACCATATATTTT. This gives the protein CASSSTGERNTIYF. The chain is built from TRBV13 and TRBJ1-3; 8 bases match TRBD1. Trimming removed 4 bases from V and 5 bases from J; junction bases left unmatched: 4. There are 14 residues in the CDR3. CDR1 is PRHDT, CDR2 FYEKMQ, per germline (reference sequence).

This clonotype was counted many times. The rearrangement links TRBV20-1 to TRBJ2-7; TRBD1 aligns across 7 bases. Looked up from germline, CDR1 is DFQATT and CDR2 is SNEGSKA (reference sequence). The CDR3 covers 14 residues. With V trimmed by 3 bases and J by 4 bases, 9 bases remained unmatched. The CDR3 bases are TGCAGTGCTAGCCGGGACAGTGATGGGTACGAGCAGTACGTC. This gives the protein CSASRDSDGYEQYV.

The chain combines TRBV5-1 with TRBJ2-5, with 12 positions matching TRBD2. The CDR3 extends over 15 amino acids. J gave up 5 bases and V 4 bases, and 6 bases lay outside the gene matches. From germline, CDR1 is SGHRS and CDR2 YFSETQ. The CDR3 loop reads CASSTSTSGGETQYF. The DNA of the CDR3 is TGCGCCAGCAGCACCTCGACTAGCGGGGGCGAGACCCAGTACTTC.

V usage is TRBV20-1 and J usage is TRBJ2-5; perhaps D is TRBD1 or TRBD2 (5 bases each). Trimming shortened V by 5 bases and J by 2 bases, and 18 bases separated the two germline ends. Germline CDR1 is DFQATT and CDR2 is SNEGSKA (reference sequence). This CDR3 has 15 residues. Written as DNA, the CDR3 is TGCAGTGCTTTAGGTCCTGGGACCTCGCAAGAGACCCAGTACTTC. It is translated as CSALGPGTSQETQYF.

This clonotype occurred many times. The rearrangement joins TRBV20-1 to TRBJ1-4; D gene ambiguous. Per germline, CDR1 DFQATT and CDR2 SNEGSKA (reference sequence). Trimming took off 1 base at V and 7 bases at J, with 7 bases between the two ends. CDR3 length equals 12 residues. The CDR3 here is CSARGSAEKLFF. CDR3 DNA: TGCAGTGCTAGAGGTTCAGCTGAAAAACTGTTTTTT.

This clonotype came up a few times. The chain carries TRBV20-1 and TRBJ1-1; D is unresolved. V was clipped by 3 bases and J by 1 base, with 9 bases between them. The CDR3 totals 13 residues. Per the germline V gene, CDR1 is DFQATT and CDR2 is SNEGSKA (reference sequence). The CDR3 spells CSARAWRNTEAFF. CDR3 bases: TGCAGTGCTAGGGCCTGGAGGAACACTGAAGCTTTCTTT.

This clonotype was counted at least ten times. V gene TRBV20-1 combines with J gene TRBJ2-2; D is possibly TRBD1 or TRBD2 (6 bases each). The CDR3 has 16 amino acids. Germline CDR1 is DFQATT and CDR2 is SNEGSKA (reference sequence). V was clipped by 4 bases and J by 2 bases, with 17 bases between them. The CDR3 bases are TGCAGTGCTAAGGATTGGGGGGCCCTAAACACCGGGGAGCTGTTTTTT. This codes for CSAKDWGALNTGELFF.